This TCR beta chain was captured by sequencing in a study of identical twins. Study outcomes and limitations: Modelling underestimated the level of out-of-frame TCR alpha sharing observed in monozygotic twins. Less excess twin sharing appeared in beta out-of-frame sequences. In zero-insertion analyses, partial confounding could arise from invariant MAIT and iNKT cells.

The germline CDR1 and CDR2 sequences are SGHRS and YFSETQ. The CDR3 loop spans 14 amino acids. V shed 4 bases and J 2 bases; nucleotides not matched to a gene: 5. This clonotype was seen at least ten times. Its antigen is unidentified. TCRdb reprocessed the 5' RACE reads with MiXCR, giving one entry per CDR3 protein. The sample records about 160,000 distinct CDR3 sequences, 3% to 4% being singletons. Sequenced input: memory T cells sorted from blood. V is TRBV5-1 and J is TRBJ1-2, with 7 nucleotides matching TRBD1. The clonotype was recovered from a man between 18 and 35 years old in good health. In DNA, the CDR3 is TGCGCCAGCAGCCCCGGGACAGCAAACTATGGCTACACCTTC. Amino acid sequence: CASSPGTANYGYTF. The complete variable domain, with remaining parts taken from reference TRBV5-1 and TRBJ1-2, reads KAGVTQTPRYLIKTRGQQVTLSCSPISGHRSVSWYQQTPGQGLQFLFEYFSETQRNKGNFPGRFSGRQFSNSRSEMNVSTLELGDSALYLCASSPGTANYGYTFGSGTRLTVV.